A selection of T cell receptor beta chains follows, all from one sample in a study of T cells in Graves' hyperthyroidism and ophthalmopathy. MiXCR, applied by TCRdb to the multiplex PCR reads, yields one record per CDR3 protein. This table holds some 500,000 distinct CDR3 sequences, roughly 14% found once. The sample comprised blood. Receptors originate from a woman under 30 with Graves' hyperthyroidism. Each CDR3 is given with its conserved first and last residue. Each record gives: J gene, clone size, V gene, D gene, CDR3 DNA, CDR3 protein. D genes are given only for firm matches. Clone size is given for some rows only: seen once, a few or many times, or a class if the clone is expanded.

>TRBJ1-1|many|TRBV12-3/TRBV12-4|NA
TGTGCCAGCAGTTTAGACAGGCCGTCGGCTGAAGCTTTCTTT
CASSLDRPSAEAFF
>TRBJ1-4|NA|TRBV2|NA
TGTGCCGGGGGGGACACTCCTAATGAAAAACTGTTTTTT
CAGGDTPNEKLFF
>TRBJ1-5|few|TRBV11-3|TRBD1
TGTGCCAGCAGCTCTCCCCTGGGACAGGGATACCATCAGCCCCAGCATTTT
CASSSPLGQGYHQPQHF
>TRBJ2-1|many|TRBV7-6|TRBD2
TGTGCCAGCAGCTTAGAGCCCCTAGCGGGAGGGTTGTATGAGCAGTTCTTC
CASSLEPLAGGLYEQFF
>TRBJ2-7|few|TRBV19|NA
TGTGCCAGTAGTATAGAGTGGCACTCCGGGGTCGAGCAGTACTTC
CASSIEWHSGVEQYF
>TRBJ1-2|NA|TRBV5-1|NA
TGCGCCAGCAGCTTGGATTCCCTGCAGGGAATTACTGGCTACACCTTC
CASSLDSLQGITGYTF
>TRBJ2-2|NA|TRBV9|TRBD1
TGTGCCAGCAGCACAGGGACAGTCCACACCGGGGAGCTGTGTTTT
CASSTGTVHTGELCF
>TRBJ2-1|NA|TRBV19|NA
TGTGCCAGTAGTATTCGACCAGACTGGGGCAATGAGCAGTTCTTC
CASSIRPDWGNEQFF
>TRBJ2-3|many|TRBV20-1|TRBD2
TGCAGTGCTAGGTCCGGTAGCGGGAGGTCGACTAGCACAGATACGCAGTATTTT
CSARSGSGRSTSTDTQYF
>TRBJ1-2|NA|TRBV5-1|TRBD1
TGCGCCAGCGCCCGGGACAGGGTTGATGGCTACACCTTC
CASARDRVDGYTF
>TRBJ2-1|many|TRBV3-1|TRBD1
TGTGCCAGCAGCCAACAAGGGGGCGTAAATGAGCAGTTCTTC
CASSQQGGVNEQFF
>TRBJ1-1|many|TRBV7-3|NA
TGTGCCAGCAGCCCCGAGCTGAACACTGAAGCTTTCTTT
CASSPELNTEAFF
>TRBJ1-1|few|TRBV9|NA
TGTGCCAGCAGCGTAGACGGGGCTTGGAACACTGAAGCTTTCTTT
CASSVDGAWNTEAFF
>TRBJ1-4|NA|TRBV9|TRBD1
TGTGCCAGCAGCGTCGGGACAGGGAGACGGGGGATCCCTTGGGGTGAAAAACTGTTTTTT
CASSVGTGRRGIPWGEKLFF
>TRBJ2-2|NA|TRBV7-3|TRBD2
TGTGCCAGCAGCTTAATCGCGGGAGGGGACACCGGGGAGCTGTTTTTT
CASSLIAGGDTGELFF
>TRBJ1-2|NA|TRBV19|NA
TGTGCCAGTAGTATCCCCGGACGGCTCTATGGCTACACCTTC
CASSIPGRLYGYTF
>TRBJ1-2|many|TRBV12-3/TRBV12-4|NA
TGTGCCAGCAGTTTAGAGGATAACTATGGCTACACCTTC
CASSLEDNYGYTF
>TRBJ1-4|few|TRBV5-1|TRBD1
TGCGCCAGCAGCAGGGACAGGGGTGCGGATGAAAAACTGTTTTTT
CASSRDRGADEKLFF
>TRBJ1-1|many|TRBV2|NA
TGTGCCAGCTGTGGGGCCGGTAACACTGAAGCTTTCTTT
CASCGAGNTEAFF
>TRBJ1-3|NA|TRBV9|TRBD1
TGTGCCAGCAGCGACGACAGGGTCGGAAACACCATATATTTT
CASSDDRVGNTIYF